This TCR beta chain emerged from a study of cytomegalovirus exposure and HLA in healthy donors. The study, taken as a whole, reports: Altogether, 164 TCR beta chains were recorded as cytomegalovirus-associated. Later work found most CMV-associated TCR beta chains apparently HLA-restricted. Reports state that TCR beta sequences accurately predicted most subjects' HLA-A and HLA-B alleles.

Note on this clone: Its antigen is not known.

Primers: 60 Vbeta forward and 13 Jbeta reverse. TCRdb keeps only in-frame clones here, not all; method: immunoSEQ multiplex PCR. This table has about 140,000 clones, around 65% appearing once. It was healthy bone marrow donors who served as donors. The CDR3 has 14 residues. Germline lookup yields CDR1 SGHRS and CDR2 YFSETQ. V was clipped by 4 bases and J by 1 base, with 10 bases between them. The specimen was PBMCs. The V call is TRBV5-1, the J call TRBJ2-3; D unresolved. The sequence was obtained from a woman aged 55-70 years in good health and CMV-seronegative. In nucleotides, the CDR3 is TGCGCCAGCAGCCCCCGAGTCGGCACAGATACGCAGTATTTT. Its protein product is CASSPRVGTDTQYF. Together with reference TRBV5-1 and TRBJ2-3, the CDR3 gives the full variable domain: KAGVTQTPRYLIKTRGQQVTLSCSPISGHRSVSWYQQTPGQGLQFLFEYFSETQRNKGNFPGRFSGRQFSNSRSEMNVSTLELGDSALYLCASSPRVGTDTQYFGPGTRLTVL.